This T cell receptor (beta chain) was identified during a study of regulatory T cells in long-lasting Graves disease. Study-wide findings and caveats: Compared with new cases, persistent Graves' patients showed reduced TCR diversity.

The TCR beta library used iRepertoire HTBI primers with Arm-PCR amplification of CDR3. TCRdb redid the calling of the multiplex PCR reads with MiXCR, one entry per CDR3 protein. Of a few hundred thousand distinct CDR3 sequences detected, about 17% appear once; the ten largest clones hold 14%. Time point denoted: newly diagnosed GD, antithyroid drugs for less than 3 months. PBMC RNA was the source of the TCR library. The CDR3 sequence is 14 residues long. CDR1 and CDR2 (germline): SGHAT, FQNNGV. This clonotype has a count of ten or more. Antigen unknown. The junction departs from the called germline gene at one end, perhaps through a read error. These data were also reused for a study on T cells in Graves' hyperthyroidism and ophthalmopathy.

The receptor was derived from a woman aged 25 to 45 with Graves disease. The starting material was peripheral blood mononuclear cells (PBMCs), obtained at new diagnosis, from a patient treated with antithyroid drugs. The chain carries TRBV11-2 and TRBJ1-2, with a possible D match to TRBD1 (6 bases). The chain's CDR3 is CASSLTGAGYGYTF. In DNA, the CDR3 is TGCGCCAGCAGCTTGACGGGGGCAGGGTATGGCTACACCTTC.